There are many counts of the clone carrying this TCR beta chain. Its antigen is as yet unknown. Amplification of TCR beta CDR3 regions used RNA as the template. The HTBI set primed first-round TCR CDR3 RT-PCR. TCRdb recomputed calls from the multiplex PCR reads with MiXCR, one row per CDR3 protein. Of more than 350,000 distinct CDR3 sequences listed, roughly a sixth are singletons. This specimen comes from a study of T cells in Graves' hyperthyroidism and ophthalmopathy. Overall study context: Blood was drawn when the patient was first diagnosed and still untreated. Whole-study results and caveats: Most clonotypes expanded in the thyroid (above 0.001) were also present in blood.

The CDR3 consists of 13 residues. The germline V gene has CDR1 LNHDA and CDR2 SQIVND (reference sequence). Between the trimmed V and J ends, which lost 8 bases and 3 bases, there was a span of 14 bases. The sequencing sample was made of blood. The TCR sequence derives from a woman in her twenties or thirties with Graves' hyperthyroidism that later progressed to Graves' ophthalmopathy. The gene calls are TRBV19 and TRBJ2-7, with TRBD2 as a possible D gene (7 bases). CDR3 region: CASGSGEGYEQYF. The CDR3 nucleotides are TGTGCCAGTGGTTCAGGGGAGGGCTACGAGCAGTACTTC.